The entry that follows covers one T cell receptor beta chain sequence. TCR beta CDR3 regions were amplified from RNA. The TCR CDR3 was amplified in a first-round RT-PCR using the HTBI primer set. TCRdb analysed the multiplex PCR reads with MiXCR anew, one entry per CDR3 protein. The table records about 350,000 distinct CDR3 sequences, about 15% of them present only once. Germline CDR1 LNHDA, CDR2 SQIVND (reference sequence). CDR3 size: 16 residues. The V and J ends lost 2 bases and 7 bases respectively, with 18 bases between them. The data were taken from a study of T cells in Graves' hyperthyroidism and ophthalmopathy.

What was sequenced was blood. The chain employs TRBV19 and TRBJ2-4; D might be TRBD1 (5 bases). This receptor was obtained from a woman between 25 and 40 years old with Graves' hyperthyroidism. CDR3 coding DNA: TGTGCCAGTAGTATAAACGTTGGGCGCAGGGTCAACATTCAGTACTTC. It yields the protein CASSINVGRRVNIQYF.